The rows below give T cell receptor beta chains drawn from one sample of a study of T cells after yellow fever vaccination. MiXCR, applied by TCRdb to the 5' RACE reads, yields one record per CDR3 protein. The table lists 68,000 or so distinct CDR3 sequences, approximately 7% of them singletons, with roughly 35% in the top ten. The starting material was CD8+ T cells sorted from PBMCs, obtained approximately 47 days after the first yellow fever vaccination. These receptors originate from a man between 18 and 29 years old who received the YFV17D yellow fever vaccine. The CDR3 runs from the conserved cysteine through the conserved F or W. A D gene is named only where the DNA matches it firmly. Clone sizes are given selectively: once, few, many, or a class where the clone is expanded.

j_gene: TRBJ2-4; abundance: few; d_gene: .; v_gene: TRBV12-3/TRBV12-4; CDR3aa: CASGIQDSPGIGIQYF
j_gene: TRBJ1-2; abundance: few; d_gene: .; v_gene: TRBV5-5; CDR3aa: CASSLFRERGYTF
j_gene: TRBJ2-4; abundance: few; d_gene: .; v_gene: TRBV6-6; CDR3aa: CASSYSESASSF
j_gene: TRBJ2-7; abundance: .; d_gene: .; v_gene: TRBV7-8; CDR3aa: CASSLAVEQYF
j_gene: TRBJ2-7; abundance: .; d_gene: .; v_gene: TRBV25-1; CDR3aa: CASSEVTPPYEQYF
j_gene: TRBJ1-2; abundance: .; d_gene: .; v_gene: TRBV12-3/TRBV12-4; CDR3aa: CASSLVNYGYTF
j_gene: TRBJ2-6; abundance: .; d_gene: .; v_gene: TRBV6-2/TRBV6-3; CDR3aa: CAATRSSGANVLTF
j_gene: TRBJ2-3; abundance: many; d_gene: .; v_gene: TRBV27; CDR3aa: CASSLGDTQYF
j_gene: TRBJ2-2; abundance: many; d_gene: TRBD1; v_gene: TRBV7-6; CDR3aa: CASSLVRGLTGELFF
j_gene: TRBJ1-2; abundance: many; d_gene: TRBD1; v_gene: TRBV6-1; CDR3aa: CASSENWGQGTYGYTF
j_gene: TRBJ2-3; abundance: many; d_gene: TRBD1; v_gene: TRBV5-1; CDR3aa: CASSWRQGEADTQYF
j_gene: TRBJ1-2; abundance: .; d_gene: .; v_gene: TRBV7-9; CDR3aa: CASSLALDHYGYTF
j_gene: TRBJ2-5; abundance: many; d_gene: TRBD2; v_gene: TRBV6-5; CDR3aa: CASSYSPRLAGQETQYF
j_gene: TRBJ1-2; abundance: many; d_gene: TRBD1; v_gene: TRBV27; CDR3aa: CASSPTGLSYTF
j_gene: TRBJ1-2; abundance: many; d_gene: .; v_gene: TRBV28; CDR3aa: CASSLTANKARGYTF
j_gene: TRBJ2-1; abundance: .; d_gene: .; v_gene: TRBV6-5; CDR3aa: CASSYSSRGYSYNEQFF
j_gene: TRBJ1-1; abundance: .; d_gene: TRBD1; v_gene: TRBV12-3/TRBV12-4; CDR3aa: CASSLTGMNTEAFF
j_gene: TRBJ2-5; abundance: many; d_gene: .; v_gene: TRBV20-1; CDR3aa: CSASTRSRETQYF
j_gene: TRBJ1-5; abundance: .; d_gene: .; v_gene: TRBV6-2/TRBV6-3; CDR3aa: CASSWGGEQPQHF
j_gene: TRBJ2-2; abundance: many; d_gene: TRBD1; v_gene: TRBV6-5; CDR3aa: CASAPGGANTGELFF
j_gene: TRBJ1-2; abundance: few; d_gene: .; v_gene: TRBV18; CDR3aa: CASSPPPGRDIDGYTF
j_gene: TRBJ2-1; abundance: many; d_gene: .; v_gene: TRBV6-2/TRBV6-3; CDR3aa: CASSYSMLGGLLDEQFF
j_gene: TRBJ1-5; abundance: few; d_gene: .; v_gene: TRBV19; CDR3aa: CASSAPFEGLQPQHF
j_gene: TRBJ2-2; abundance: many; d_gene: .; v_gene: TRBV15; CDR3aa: CATSRDGQNTGELFF
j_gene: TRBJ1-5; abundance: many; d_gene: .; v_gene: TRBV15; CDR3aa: CATSTFGDQPQHF
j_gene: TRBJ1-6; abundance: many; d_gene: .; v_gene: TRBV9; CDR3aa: CASSVAYRETSPLHF
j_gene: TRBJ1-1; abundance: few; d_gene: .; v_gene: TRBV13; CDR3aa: CASSLRFYMNTEAFF
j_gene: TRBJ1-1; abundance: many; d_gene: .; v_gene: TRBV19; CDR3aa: CASSIGNTEAFF
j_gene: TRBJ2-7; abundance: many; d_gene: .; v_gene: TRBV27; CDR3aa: CASSPHAGTPWEQYF
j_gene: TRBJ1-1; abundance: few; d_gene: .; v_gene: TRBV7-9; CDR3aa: CASSWIRGLNTEAFF
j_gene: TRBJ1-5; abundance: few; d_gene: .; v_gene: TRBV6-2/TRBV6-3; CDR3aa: CASSYPGINQPQHF
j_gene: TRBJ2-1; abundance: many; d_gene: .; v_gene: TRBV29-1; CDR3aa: CSVDADNEQFF
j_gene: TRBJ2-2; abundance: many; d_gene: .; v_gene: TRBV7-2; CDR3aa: CASSFLYSPNTGELFF
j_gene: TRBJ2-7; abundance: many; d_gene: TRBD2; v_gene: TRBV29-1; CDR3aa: CSAFGGERGLAYEQYF
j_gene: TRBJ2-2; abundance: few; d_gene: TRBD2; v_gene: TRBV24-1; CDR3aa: CATSTQKLTSGGANTGELFF
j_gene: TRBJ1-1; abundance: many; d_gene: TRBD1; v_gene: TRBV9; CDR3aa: CASSLTNLPGQGAGNTEAFF
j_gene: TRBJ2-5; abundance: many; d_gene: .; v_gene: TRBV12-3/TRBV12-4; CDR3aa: CASSPTGQGGDETQYF
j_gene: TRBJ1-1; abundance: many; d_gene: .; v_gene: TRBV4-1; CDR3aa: CASSTVSNTEAFF
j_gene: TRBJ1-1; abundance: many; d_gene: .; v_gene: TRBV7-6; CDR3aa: CASSLASTGPMTTEAFF
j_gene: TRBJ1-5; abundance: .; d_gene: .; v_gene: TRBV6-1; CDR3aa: CASSPSQGEQPQHF
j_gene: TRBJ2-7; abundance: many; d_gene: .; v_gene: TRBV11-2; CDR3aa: CASSLDVWGSGREFYEQYF
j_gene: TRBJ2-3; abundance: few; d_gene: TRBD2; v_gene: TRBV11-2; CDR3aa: CASSGHGLAGGRRTDTQYF